The 26 T cell receptor beta chains below all came from one sample that was sequenced in a study of blood T cell repertoires in COVID-19. Profiling relied on immunoSEQ multiplex PCR, and the TCRdb table lists in-frame clones only, not all of them. The table has under 300,000 clones, roughly 84% seen once; the top ten hold around 1.5%. Material for sequencing was peripheral blood. The receptors derive from a woman between 40 and 50 years old who had recovered from COVID-19.

The chain combines TRBV4-2 with TRBJ1-4, with D perhaps TRBD1 (6 bases). CDR3 size: 16 residues. The germline gives CDR1 LGHNA, CDR2 YNFKEQ. The V gene lost 3 bases and the J gene lost 3 bases, with 14 bases spanning the gap. CDR3 in DNA: TGTGCCAGCAGCCAGAGGGAGGGGGGCTCTAATGAAAAACTGTTTTTT. Its translation: CASSQREGGSNEKLFF.

The DNA for the CDR3 is TGTGCCAGCCAAAAACAGGGGGCGTCTGGCTACACCTTC. Translating gives CASQKQGASGYTF. V usage is TRBV6-5 and J usage is TRBJ1-2; TRBD1 matches 9 bases. There are 13 residues in the CDR3. Losses at the gene ends were 8 bases for V and 7 bases for J; bases not matched to a gene: 8. Looked up from germline, CDR1 is MNHEY and CDR2 is SVGAGI.

This clone was recorded once. The chain links TRBV6-5 to TRBJ2-7; TRBD2 matches 10 bases. This CDR3 has 16 amino acids. The ends lost 3 bases at V and 3 bases at J; junction bases unmatched: 8. The germline gives CDR1 MNHEY, CDR2 SVGAGI. The CDR3 DNA sequence: TGTGCCAGCAGTTATCTTGGTAGCGGGGGGCACTACGAGCAGTACTTC. Translation: CASSYLGSGGHYEQYF.

This sequence joins TRBV6-5 and TRBJ1-2; 7 nucleotides align to TRBD1. The junction had 9 bases not matched to a gene; V was cut back by 6 bases and J by 8 bases. Germline lookup yields CDR1 MNHEY and CDR2 SVGAGI. CDR3 size: 13 residues. CDR3 nucleotide sequence: TGTGCCAGCAGCCGAACAGGGGATGGCGGCTACACCTTC. Translated, it gives CASSRTGDGGYTF.

The rearrangement joins TRBV18 to TRBJ1-1, with 7 bases aligning to TRBD1. Germline V gene data show CDR1 as KGHSH and CDR2 as LQKENI. This CDR3 has 15 amino acids. J lost 5 bases, V lost 5 bases, and 11 bases had no gene match. This CDR3 reads CASSAQRTGSTEAFF. Written as DNA, the CDR3 is TGTGCCAGCTCAGCGCAGAGGACAGGTAGTACTGAAGCTTTCTTT.

The rearrangement uses TRBV6-1 and TRBJ1-4, with 7 bases identical to TRBD1. V lost 1 base, J lost 8 bases, and 13 bases stayed unmatched. Germline V gene sequence: CDR1 MNHNS, CDR2 SASEGT. The CDR3 totals 17 residues. The CDR3 is CASSEGELFGTAEKLFF. CDR3 bases: TGTGCCAGCAGTGAAGGAGAATTATTTGGGACAGCAGAAAAACTGTTTTTT.

The V gene is TRBV5-4, the J gene TRBJ2-3, with 7 bases aligning to TRBD1. Trimming at V came to 3 bases and at J to 2 bases, leaving 3 bases not matched to a gene. Germline V CDR1 and CDR2: SGHNT, YYREEE (reference sequence). The CDR3 is 14 amino acids. DNA of the CDR3: TGTGCCAGCAGCTCGGGACAGTTCACAGATACGCAGTATTTT. It encodes CASSSGQFTDTQYF.

The chain joins TRBV6-5 to TRBJ1-2; D is possibly TRBD1 (6 bases). The CDR3 contains 15 residues. With 2 bases removed from V and 5 bases from J, the gap between germline ends came to 15 bases. CDR1 MNHEY and CDR2 SVGAGI come from the germline V gene. This CDR3 reads CASSYAMGAKYGYTF. The CDR3 DNA reads TGTGCCAGCAGTTACGCAATGGGGGCGAAGTATGGCTACACCTTC.

Remarks on this clone: This same CDR3 is encoded by further DNA sequences in the sample. The chain carries TRBV20-1 and TRBJ2-5; D gene uncertain. The germline CDR1 and CDR2 sequences are DFQATT and SNEGSKA (reference sequence). There are 10 residues in the CDR3. Trimming pared 6 bases from V and 2 bases from J, leaving 4 bases between. CDR3 sequence: CSARQETQYF. CDR3 DNA: TGCAGTGCGCGACAAGAGACCCAGTACTTC.

The chain carries TRBV3-1 (or the pseudogene TRBV3-2) and TRBJ2-6; perhaps TRBD1 as D (5 bases). The ends were cut back, 4 bases at V and 0 bases at J, with 10 bases in the middle. Germline V gene data show CDR1 as LGHDT and CDR2 as YNNKEL (reference sequence). The CDR3 totals 16 residues. This chain's CDR3 is CASSPETDSGANVLTF. Written as DNA, the CDR3 is TGTGCCAGCAGCCCCGAGACAGACTCTGGGGCCAACGTCCTGACTTTC.

The J gene is TRBJ1-4, the V gene TRBV11-2; D gene uncertain. The germline V and J ends were trimmed by 0 bases and 10 bases, with 9 bases remaining between them. The germline V gene has CDR1 SGHAT and CDR2 FQNNGV. This CDR3 is 13 amino acids long. CDR3 DNA: TGTGCCAGCAGCTTAGATGGGGAGGGAAAACTGTTTTTT. It is translated as CASSLDGEGKLFF.

This clone has a single count. The rearrangement links TRBV19 to TRBJ2-3; TRBD2 matches at 15 bases. V was pared by 10 bases and J by 6 bases, with 5 bases of the junction left unmatched. This CDR3 has 14 amino acids. Germline-derived CDR1 and CDR2 are LNHDA and SQIVND (reference sequence). As DNA, the CDR3 is TGTGCCACCAGGACTAGCGGGGGGGCGGATACGCAGTATTTT. This codes for CATRTSGGADTQYF.

The chain has TRBV9 and TRBJ1-1; the D is unclear. The V and J ends lost 3 bases and 3 bases respectively, with 18 bases between them. The CDR3 covers 16 residues. CDR1 and CDR2 (germline): SGDLS, YYNGEE. The CDR3 spells CASSGRTPRGDTEAFF. Here the CDR3 DNA reads TGTGCCAGCAGCGGACGGACCCCTCGGGGTGACACTGAAGCTTTCTTT. The complete variable domain, with remaining parts taken from reference TRBV9 and TRBJ1-1, reads DSGVTQTPKHLITATGQRVTLRCSPRSGDLSVYWYQQSLDQGLQFLIQYYNGEERAKGNILERFSAQQFPDLHSELNLSSLELGDSALYFCASSGRTPRGDTEAFFGQGTRLTVV.

This rearrangement joins TRBV7-9 to TRBJ1-1; 8 bases align to TRBD1. The germline V gene has CDR1 SEHNR and CDR2 FQNEAQ (reference sequence). The J segment lost 0 bases and the V segment lost 5 bases, leaving 8 bases of the junction unmatched. The CDR3 is 16 residues long. CDR3 bases: TGTGCCAGCAGCATCGGACAGGGCTTAATGAACACTGAAGCTTTCTTT. Translation: CASSIGQGLMNTEAFF.

The chain has TRBV2 and TRBJ2-5; D unclear. Germline CDR1 SNHLY, CDR2 FYNNEI. The CDR3 totals 11 residues. V lost 7 bases to trimming and J lost 10 bases, with 13 bases between them. CDR3 bases: TGTGCCAGCACCCCCGGTCTAAGCCAGTACTTC. Translation gives CASTPGLSQYF.

The rearrangement links TRBV14 to TRBJ2-2; 7 bases agree with TRBD1. The CDR3 runs to 15 residues. V was pared by 4 bases and J by 5 bases, with 7 bases of the junction left unmatched. Germline V gives CDR1 SGHDN, CDR2 FVKESK. The CDR3 loop reads CASSLRGLGTGELFF. For the CDR3, the DNA is TGTGCCAGCAGCCTAAGGGGGCTGGGGACCGGGGAGCTGTTTTTT.

The CDR3 bases are TGTGCCAGCAGCTTGGCTGGCCAGGGGGCCTACGAGCAGTACTTC. Its protein product is CASSLAGQGAYEQYF. The chain uses TRBV5-6 and TRBJ2-7, with TRBD1 identical over 7 bases. The CDR3 runs to 15 residues. Per germline, CDR1 SGHDT and CDR2 YYEEEE. V dropped 0 bases and J dropped 2; count of bases not matched to a gene: 5.

This clone has ten or more counts. The V call is TRBV27, the J call TRBJ2-2; D gene uncertain. V lost 2 bases, J lost 2 bases, and 15 bases lay in between. Germline CDR1 MNHEY, CDR2 SMNVEV (reference sequence). This CDR3 is 17 amino acids long. CDR3 sequence (DNA): TGTGCCAGCAGTTTACATCGCGGCTCAATTAACACCGGGGAGCTGTTTTTT. As protein: CASSLHRGSINTGELFF.

The V call is TRBV5-5, the J call TRBJ1-2, with 9 bases identical to TRBD1. The junction had 4 bases not matched to a gene; V was cut back by 0 bases and J by 4 bases. The CDR3 contains 15 residues. Germline V gene lookup returns CDR1 SGHKS and CDR2 YYEKEE (reference sequence). The CDR3 DNA reads TGTGCCAGCAGCTTGGGTCCGACAGGGGGCTATGGCTACACCTTC. Its protein product is CASSLGPTGGYGYTF.

V usage is TRBV19 and J usage is TRBJ1-4; a weak D match, TRBD1 (5 bases). This CDR3 is 15 amino acids long. V gave up 5 bases and J gave up 8 bases, with 18 bases separating them. Germline V gene sequence: CDR1 LNHDA, CDR2 SQIVND (reference sequence). The CDR3 loop reads CASSDVRGKNEKLFF. As DNA, the CDR3 is TGTGCCAGTAGTGATGTAAGGGGAAAAAACGAAAAACTGTTTTTT.

The rearrangement links TRBV19 to TRBJ1-4; possible D gene TRBD1, 5 bases. The V and J ends lost 7 bases and 7 bases respectively, with 16 bases between them. This CDR3 region has 14 residues. Germline V gene lookup returns CDR1 LNHDA and CDR2 SQIVND (reference sequence). In nucleotides, the CDR3 is TGTGCCAGTAACCGGGGGGTCACAGGTGAAAAACTGTTTTTT. Protein: CASNRGVTGEKLFF.

The gene calls are TRBV19 and TRBJ2-5; D might be TRBD1 (5 bases). This CDR3 is built from 12 residues. Germline CDR1 reads LNHDA; CDR2 reads SQIVND (reference sequence). The V gene lost 4 bases and the J gene lost 5 bases, with 8 bases spanning the gap. The CDR3 sequence: CASSTHRETQYF. The CDR3 DNA is TGTGCCAGTAGTACCCACAGGGAGACCCAGTACTTC. The whole variable domain, remainder taken from reference TRBV19 and TRBJ2-5, is DGGITQSPKYLFRKEGQNVTLSCEQNLNHDAMYWYRQDPGQGLRLIYYSQIVNDFQKGDIAEGYSVSREKKESFPLTVTSAQKNPTAFYLCASSTHRETQYFGPGTRLLVL.

V and J are TRBV7-2 and TRBJ1-1; a weak D match, TRBD1 (5 bases). The CDR3 runs to 14 residues. Germline CDR1 and CDR2: SGHTA and FQGNSA. V lost 5 bases to trimming and J lost 1 base, with 11 bases between them. This CDR3 reads CASSPRRGNTEAFF. The CDR3 nucleotides are TGTGCCAGCAGCCCCCGGAGGGGGAACACTGAAGCTTTCTTT. The full variable domain, in which reference TRBV7-2 and TRBJ1-1 provide the parts outside the CDR3, is GAGVSQSPSNKVTEKGKDVELRCDPISGHTALYWYRQSLGQGLEFLIYFQGNSAPDKSGLPSDRFSAERTGGSVSTLTIQRTQQEDSAVYLCASSPRRGNTEAFFGQGTRLTVV.

The chain recombines TRBV7-2 with TRBJ1-2; no reliable D call. V was cut by 2 bases and J by 3 bases, with 7 bases left in between. The CDR3 covers 13 residues. Looked up from germline, CDR1 is SGHTA and CDR2 is FQGNSA. Written as DNA, the CDR3 is TGTGCCAGCAGCTTACAGGCCGACTATGGCTACACCTTC. Its protein is CASSLQADYGYTF.

The rearrangement joins TRBV5-8 to TRBJ1-6; D remains ambiguous. The CDR3 has 12 residues. V lost 1 base and J 9 bases, leaving 5 bases between the germline ends. The germline V gene has CDR1 SGHTS and CDR2 YDEGEE. CDR3 loop: CASSLTPSPLHF. CDR3 sequence (DNA): TGTGCCAGCAGCTTGACTCCTTCACCCCTCCACTTT. Together with reference TRBV5-8 and TRBJ1-6, the CDR3 gives the full variable domain: EAGVTQSPTHLIKTRGQQATLRCSPISGHTSVYWYQQALGLGLQFLLWYDEGEERNRGNFPPRFSGRQFPNYSSELNVNALELEDSALYLCASSLTPSPLHFGNGTRLTVT.

This clone came up a few times. V usage is TRBV15 and J usage is TRBJ1-6; D gene unclear. This CDR3 is built from 13 residues. V gave up 9 bases and J gave up 5 bases, with 11 bases separating them. Germline lookup yields CDR1 LNHNV and CDR2 YYDKDF (reference sequence). Here the CDR3 DNA reads TGTGCCACGATCTGGGCCAATAATTCACCCCTCCACTTT. Amino acid sequence: CATIWANNSPLHF. The full variable domain, completed using reference TRBV15 and TRBJ1-6, is DAMVIQNPRYQVTQFGKPVTLSCSQTLNHNVMYWYQQKSSQAPKLLFHYYDKDFNNEADTPDNFQSRRPNTSFCFLDIRSPGLGDTAMYLCATIWANNSPLHFGNGTRLTVT.